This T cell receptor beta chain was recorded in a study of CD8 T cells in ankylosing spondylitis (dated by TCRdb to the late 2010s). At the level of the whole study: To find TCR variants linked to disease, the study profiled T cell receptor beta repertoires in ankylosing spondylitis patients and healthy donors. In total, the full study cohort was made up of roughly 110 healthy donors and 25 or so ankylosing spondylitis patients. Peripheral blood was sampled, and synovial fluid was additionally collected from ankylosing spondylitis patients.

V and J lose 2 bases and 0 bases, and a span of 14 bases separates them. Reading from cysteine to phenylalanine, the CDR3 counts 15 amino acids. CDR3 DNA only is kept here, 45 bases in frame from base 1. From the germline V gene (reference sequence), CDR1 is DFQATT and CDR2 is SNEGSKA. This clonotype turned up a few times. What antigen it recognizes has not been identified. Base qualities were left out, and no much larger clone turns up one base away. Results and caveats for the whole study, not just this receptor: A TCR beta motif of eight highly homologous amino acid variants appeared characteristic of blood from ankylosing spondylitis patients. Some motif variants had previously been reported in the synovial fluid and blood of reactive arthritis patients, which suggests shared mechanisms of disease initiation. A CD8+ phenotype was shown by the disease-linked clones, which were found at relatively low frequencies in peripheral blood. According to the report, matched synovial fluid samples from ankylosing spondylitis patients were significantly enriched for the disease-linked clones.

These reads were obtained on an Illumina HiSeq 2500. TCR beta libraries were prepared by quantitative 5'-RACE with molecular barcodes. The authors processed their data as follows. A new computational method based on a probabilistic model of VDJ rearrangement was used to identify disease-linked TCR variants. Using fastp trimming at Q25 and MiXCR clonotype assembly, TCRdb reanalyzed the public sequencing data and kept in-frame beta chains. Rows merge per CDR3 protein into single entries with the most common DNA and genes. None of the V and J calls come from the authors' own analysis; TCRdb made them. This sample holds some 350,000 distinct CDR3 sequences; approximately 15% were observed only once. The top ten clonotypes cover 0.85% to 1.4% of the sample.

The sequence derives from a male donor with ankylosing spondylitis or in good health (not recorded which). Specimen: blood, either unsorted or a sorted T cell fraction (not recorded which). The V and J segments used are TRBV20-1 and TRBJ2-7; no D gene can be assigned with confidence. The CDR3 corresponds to CSARSRLLNSYEQYF. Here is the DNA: TGCAGTGCTAGATCCCGACTTCTGAACTCCTACGAGCAGTACTTC.